This note documents a single T cell receptor beta chain sequence. The target antigen is unknown. This CDR3 comprises 16 residues. Trimming at V came to 4 bases and at J to 1 base, leaving 7 bases not matched to a gene. Germline V gives CDR1 LGHDT, CDR2 YNNKEL (reference sequence). This record comes from a study of human T cells and chemical hapten exposure. At the level of the study: Scalp application of diphenylcyclopropenone was performed weekly in patients across the entire approximately 26-week study. Findings of the study overall: With DPC sensitization, TCRs exceeding 1 in 1000 frequency showed no change. Patch test score rose with PT1 expanded TCR count, significant at thresholds 8, 16 and 32, not 4.

Stated time point: patch test 3, about 24 weeks after DPC sensitization. Treatment denoted: therapeutic diphenylcyclopropenone sensitization with weekly scalp DPC. TCRdb recomputed calls from the RACE reads with MiXCR, one row per CDR3 protein. The sample includes approximately 97,000 distinct CDR3 sequences, 25% to 35% of them seen just once. The sequencing used whole blood, collected in connection with sensitization to the hapten diphenylcyclopropenone (DPC). The TCR was taken from a middle-aged man with alopecia areata. Some clones in this sample may be carry-over from other donors' samples. The rearrangement links TRBV3-1 to TRBJ1-3; TRBD1 matches 7 bases. CDR3 bases: TGTGCCAGCAGCCGCAACAGGGGACAGTCTGGAAACACCATATATTTT. Encoded protein: CASSRNRGQSGNTIYF. The full variable domain, its missing parts supplied by reference TRBV3-1 and TRBJ1-3, is DTAVSQTPKYLVTQMGNDKSIKCEQNLGHDTMYWYKQDSKKFLKIMFSYNNKELIINETVPNRFSPKSPDKAHLNLHINSLELGDSAVYFCASSRNRGQSGNTIYFGEGSWLTVV.